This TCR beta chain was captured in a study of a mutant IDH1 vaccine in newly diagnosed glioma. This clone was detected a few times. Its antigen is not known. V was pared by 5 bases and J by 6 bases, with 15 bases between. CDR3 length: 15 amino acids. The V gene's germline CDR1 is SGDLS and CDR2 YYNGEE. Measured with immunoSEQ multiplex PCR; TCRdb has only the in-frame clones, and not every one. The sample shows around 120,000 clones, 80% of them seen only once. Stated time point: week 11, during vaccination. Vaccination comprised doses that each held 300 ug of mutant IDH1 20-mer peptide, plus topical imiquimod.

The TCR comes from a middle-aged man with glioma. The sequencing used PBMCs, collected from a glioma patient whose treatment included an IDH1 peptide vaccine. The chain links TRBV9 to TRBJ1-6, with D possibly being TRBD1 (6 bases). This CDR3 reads CASRKTGSGNSPLHF. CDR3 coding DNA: TGTGCCAGCAGAAAAACAGGGTCGGGTAATTCACCCCTCCACTTT.